This TCR beta chain is from a study of cytomegalovirus exposure and HLA in healthy donors. Using immunoSEQ multiplex PCR, the repertoire was profiled, and TCRdb retains in-frame clones only, with some absent. The sample carries approximately 71,000 clones, 94% recorded once. Germline lookup yields CDR1 LNHDA and CDR2 SQIVND (reference sequence). The V gene lost 7 bases and the J gene lost 4 bases, with 13 bases spanning the gap. The CDR3 length is 13 residues. Sequenced: PBMCs. The TCR comes from a woman aged 18 to 35 in good health and CMV-seronegative. The V call is TRBV19, the J call TRBJ1-2, with D perhaps TRBD1 (6 bases). The CDR3 DNA sequence: TGTGCCAGTACCTTACAGGGATCCTATGGCTACACCTTC. Its protein is CASTLQGSYGYTF.